The next 15 T cell receptor beta chains were all read from a single sample in a study of T cells in Graves' hyperthyroidism and ophthalmopathy. RNA transcripts were the template for amplifying TCR beta CDR3 regions. Primed by the HTBI set, a first-round RT-PCR was run on the TCR CDR3. From the multiplex PCR reads, TCRdb called clonotypes with MiXCR, one entry per CDR3 protein. The sample includes under 65,000 distinct CDR3 sequences, approximately 50% of them seen just once. The sample taken for sequencing was blood. The receptors here all came from a woman aged 60 to 75 with Graves' ophthalmopathy.

Of note for this clonotype: Likely a read error: the CDR3 ends without its conserved phenylalanine or tryptophan. V gene TRBV15 combines with J gene TRBJ2-7; D remains unclear. This CDR3 region has 13 residues. CDR1 is LNHNV, CDR2 YYDKDF, per germline (reference sequence). CDR3 DNA sequence: TGTTCCACCTGCAGAGATCGACGGGACGAGCAGTACTCC. As protein: CSTCRDRRDEQYS.

This clonotype was detected many times. The genes are TRBV20-1 and TRBJ2-1, with 8 bases that match TRBD2. Germline CDR1 is DFQATT and CDR2 is SNEGSKA (reference sequence). V lost 1 base and J lost 8; bases outside the gene matches: 7. The CDR3 consists of 14 residues. CDR3 DNA: TGCAGTGCTAGAGGGGGACTAGAATGGCATGAGCAGTTCTTC. This encodes CSARGGLEWHEQFF.

The V and J genes are TRBV5-1 and TRBJ1-2, with D possibly TRBD1 on 5 matching bases. This CDR3 has 14 amino acids. The germline CDR1 and CDR2 sequences are SGHRS and YFSETQ. Trimming took 1 base from V and 2 from J, leaving 9 bases between them. CDR3 sequence reads: CASSLNRDNYGYTF. Written as DNA, the CDR3 is TGCGCCAGCAGCTTGAACCGGGACAACTATGGCTACACCTTC. Drawing the rest from reference TRBV5-1 and TRBJ1-2, the complete variable domain is KAGVTQTPRYLIKTRGQQVTLSCSPISGHRSVSWYQQTPGQGLQFLFEYFSETQRNKGNFPGRFSGRQFSNSRSEMNVSTLELGDSALYLCASSLNRDNYGYTFGSGTRLTVV.

As to this clonotype: One junction end disagrees with the germline gene, perhaps due to a read error. The chain uses TRBV5-1 and TRBJ2-2; TRBD1 matches 12 bases. CDR1 is SGHRS, CDR2 YFSETQ, per germline. The CDR3 covers 16 residues. The CDR3 DNA follows: TGCGCCAGCAGCTTGGAAGGGACAGGGGGCGCCGGGGAGGTGTTTTTT. This gives the protein CASSLEGTGGAGEVFF.

This clonotype has a single count. Here the CDR3 reads CASSLVWGSGANVLTF. The CDR3 DNA follows: TGTGCCAGCAGCTTGGTTTGGGGATCCGGGGCCAACGTCCTGACTTTC. The rearrangement uses TRBV5-5 and TRBJ2-6, with D unclear. Germline-derived CDR1 and CDR2 are SGHKS and YYEKEE (reference sequence). The V and J ends lost 0 bases and 4 bases respectively, with 11 bases between them. The length of the CDR3 is 16 residues.

The sample holds many counts of this clonotype. V usage is TRBV4-2 and J usage is TRBJ1-1; 10 bases agree with TRBD1. Trimming took 1 base from V and 7 from J; bases not matched to a gene: 6. The length of the CDR3 is 15 residues. Germline CDR1 is LGHNA and CDR2 is YNFKEQ. This chain's CDR3 is CASSQAPGQGIEAFF. The CDR3 DNA reads TGTGCCAGCAGCCAAGCTCCGGGACAGGGGATTGAAGCTTTCTTT.

V and J are TRBV5-1 and TRBJ2-1; either TRBD1 or TRBD2 may supply D (5 bases each). Deletions cut 2 bases from V and 7 bases from J, with 13 bases between. Germline CDR1 and CDR2: SGHRS and YFSETQ. This CDR3 is 14 amino acids long. CDR3 loop: CASSFTGPANEQFF. The CDR3 nucleotides read TGCGCCAGCAGCTTCACGGGGCCGGCTAATGAGCAGTTCTTC.

CDR3 residues: CASSVAGAVNEKLFF. CDR3 nucleotides: TGTGCCAGCAGCGTAGCCGGGGCCGTTAATGAAAAACTGTTTTTT. This chain joins TRBV9 and TRBJ1-4; tentative D call: TRBD1 (5 bases). Germline CDR1 and CDR2: SGDLS and YYNGEE. Trimming stripped 0 bases from V and 4 bases from J, with 10 bases between. The CDR3 has 15 amino acids.

About this clonotype: The junction departs from the called germline gene at one end, perhaps through a read error. Written as DNA, the CDR3 is TGCAGCATTAAGGGACAGAACTACAGTGAGCAGTTCTTC. Translated, it gives CSIKGQNYSEQFF. V gene TRBV29-1 combines with J gene TRBJ2-1, with 7 bases that match TRBD1. The CDR3 consists of 13 residues. The germline V gene encodes CDR1 SQVTM and CDR2 ANQGSEA.

This sequence joins TRBV9 and TRBJ2-7; TRBD2 agrees at 14 bases. Germline V lookup: CDR1 SGDLS, CDR2 YYNGEE. V gave up 6 bases and J gave up 0 bases; unmatched junction bases: 8. This CDR3 comprises 17 residues. This chain's CDR3 is CASTPGLAGDSSYEQYF. CDR3 nucleotide sequence: TGTGCCAGCACCCCGGGACTAGCGGGAGATAGCTCCTACGAGCAGTACTTC.

The sample holds many counts of this clonotype. V is TRBV2 and J is TRBJ2-5, with D possibly matching TRBD2 (5 bases). Per the germline V gene, CDR1 is SNHLY and CDR2 is FYNNEI. V lost 5 bases and J lost 5, with 15 bases in between. This CDR3 comprises 14 residues. DNA of the CDR3: TGTGCCAGCAGTCAAAGGACGGAGGAGGAGACCCAGTACTTC. The encoded protein is CASSQRTEEETQYF. The variable domain in full, with the rest retrieved from reference TRBV2 and TRBJ2-5, is EPEVTQTPSHQVTQMGQEVILRCVPISNHLYFYWYRQILGQKVEFLVSFYNNEISEKSEIFDDQFSVERPDGSNFTLKIRSTKLEDSAMYFCASSQRTEEETQYFGPGTRLLVL.

This clonotype was recorded a few times. This chain links TRBV10-1 with TRBJ1-2; D is ambiguous. The CDR3 is 13 amino acids. Germline-derived CDR1 and CDR2 are WNHNN and SYGVQD (reference sequence). Trimming removed 2 bases from V and 4 bases from J, with 8 bases in between. CDR3 sequence: CASSELRGYGYTF. The CDR3 DNA is TGCGCCAGCAGTGAGCTGCGGGGCTATGGCTACACCTTC.

The chain links TRBV5-1 to TRBJ1-6; 10 bases agree with TRBD1. After removal of 0 bases from V and 7 bases from J, the junction contained 7 bases not matched to a gene. The CDR3 extends over 17 amino acids. Germline V gene lookup returns CDR1 SGHRS and CDR2 YFSETQ. Written as DNA, the CDR3 is TGCGCCAGCAGCTTGGGTCGGACAGGGGGTAACAATTCACCCCTCCACTTT. The encoded protein is CASSLGRTGGNNSPLHF.

This clonotype was counted at least ten times. The chain couples TRBV6-4 to TRBJ2-1; D is ambiguous. The CDR3 spans 16 residues. The ends were cut back, 0 bases at V and 0 bases at J, with 9 bases in the middle. Per the germline V gene, CDR1 is MRHNA and CDR2 is SNTAGT. CDR3 amino acids: CASSDSWSRSYNEQFF. CDR3 nucleotide sequence: TGTGCCAGCAGTGACTCGTGGAGCCGCTCCTACAATGAGCAGTTCTTC.

The gene calls are TRBV20-1 and TRBJ1-2; D ambiguous. Trimming removed 4 bases at V and 0 bases at J, with 9 bases between. The CDR3 covers 13 residues. CDR1 is DFQATT and CDR2 is SNEGSKA in the germline V gene (reference sequence). CDR3 DNA sequence: TGCAGTGCTATGGAGGGTGCTAACTATGGCTACACCTTC. This sequence encodes CSAMEGANYGYTF.